The clone carrying this T cell receptor (beta chain) appeared a single time. The repertoire was sequenced with immunoSEQ multiplex PCR; TCRdb's copy has only in-frame clones and lacks some. The top ten clones hold over 4.5% of a sample with approximately 250,000 clones, approximately 83% of them seen once. V was pared by 7 bases and J by 3 bases, with 13 bases between. Germline lookup yields CDR1 SQVTM and CDR2 ANQGSEA. This CDR3 contains 12 residues. These data come from a study of blood T cell repertoires in COVID-19. V and J are TRBV29-1 and TRBJ2-7, with D possibly being TRBD1 (6 bases). Specimen: peripheral blood. This receptor was identified in a human donor in a cohort sampled during active COVID-19. CDR3 in amino acids: CSAGTINYEQYF. Written as DNA, the CDR3 is TGCAGCGCCGGGACAATTAACTACGAGCAGTACTTC.